These 6 T cell receptor beta chains were all obtained from the same sample, sequenced in a study of blood T cells in healthy people across ages. Sample-barcoded 5' priming and a J-beta primer mix drove a second PCR of 7 to 11 cycles. Via MiXCR, TCRdb re-called the 5' RACE reads, giving one row per CDR3 protein. The sample has roughly 860,000 distinct CDR3 sequences; 62% are singletons. The sample consisted of blood. Receptors originate from a man aged 25-45 years in good health.

The chain links TRBV30 to TRBJ2-7; weak D call: TRBD1 (5 bases). The V gene lost 2 bases and the J gene lost 4 bases, with 9 bases spanning the gap. CDR1 and CDR2 from the germline V gene are GTSNPN and SVGIG (reference sequence). CDR3 size: 12 residues. The CDR3 DNA reads as TGTGCCTGGAGTTCGCAGGGTTACGAGCAGTACTTC. Amino acid sequence: CAWSSQGYEQYF.

The sample holds many counts of this clonotype. The J gene is TRBJ2-7, the V gene TRBV10-3, with D possibly being TRBD1 or TRBD2 (5 bases each). CDR1 is ENHRY and CDR2 is SYGVKD in the germline V gene. The V gene lost 2 bases and the J gene lost 3 bases, with 14 bases spanning the gap. This CDR3 has 15 residues. The CDR3 region is CAISEGDGVSYEQYF. DNA for the CDR3: TGTGCCATCAGTGAGGGGGACGGAGTAAGCTACGAGCAGTACTTC.

The V and J genes are TRBV4-1 and TRBJ2-7; D uncertain. Germline V gives CDR1 MGHRA, CDR2 YSYEKL. The V end lost 3 bases, the J end lost 6 bases, and 12 bases lay between the germline ends. The CDR3 runs 13 residues. The CDR3 nucleotides read TGCGCCAGCAGCCATCCGTTTGCCCGCGAGCAGTACTTC. Protein product: CASSHPFAREQYF.

This clonotype was observed a handful of times. The chain is built from TRBV4-3 and TRBJ2-5; TRBD1 is a possible D gene (5 bases). The CDR3 loop spans 16 amino acids. Per germline, CDR1 LGHNA and CDR2 YSLEER. Trimming took off 4 bases at V and 5 bases at J, with 20 bases between the two ends. This chain's CDR3 is CASSLAPVGARETQYF. CDR3 bases: TGCGCCAGCAGCCTCGCCCCGGTAGGGGCGAGGGAGACCCAGTACTTC.

This chain joins TRBV27 and TRBJ2-6; 10 bases map to TRBD1. The CDR3 contains 19 residues. V trimming: 2 bases; J trimming: 0 bases; junction bases outside the gene matches: 7. Germline-derived CDR1 and CDR2 are MNHEY and SMNVEV (reference sequence). The CDR3 sequence is CASSLEVTGGISGANVLTF. The CDR3 DNA reads TGTGCCAGCAGTTTAGAGGTGACAGGGGGCATCTCTGGGGCCAACGTCCTGACTTTC.

This clonotype was observed a few times. This chain uses TRBV14 with TRBJ2-4, with D possibly called TRBD1 or TRBD2 (5 bases each). The germline CDR1 and CDR2 sequences are SGHDN and FVKESK. The CDR3 has 14 amino acids. V was trimmed by 4 bases and J by 7 bases, leaving 14 bases between them. CDR3 residues: CASSRSGTSNIQYF. For the CDR3, the DNA is TGTGCCAGCAGCCGTTCCGGGACGTCTAACATTCAGTACTTC.